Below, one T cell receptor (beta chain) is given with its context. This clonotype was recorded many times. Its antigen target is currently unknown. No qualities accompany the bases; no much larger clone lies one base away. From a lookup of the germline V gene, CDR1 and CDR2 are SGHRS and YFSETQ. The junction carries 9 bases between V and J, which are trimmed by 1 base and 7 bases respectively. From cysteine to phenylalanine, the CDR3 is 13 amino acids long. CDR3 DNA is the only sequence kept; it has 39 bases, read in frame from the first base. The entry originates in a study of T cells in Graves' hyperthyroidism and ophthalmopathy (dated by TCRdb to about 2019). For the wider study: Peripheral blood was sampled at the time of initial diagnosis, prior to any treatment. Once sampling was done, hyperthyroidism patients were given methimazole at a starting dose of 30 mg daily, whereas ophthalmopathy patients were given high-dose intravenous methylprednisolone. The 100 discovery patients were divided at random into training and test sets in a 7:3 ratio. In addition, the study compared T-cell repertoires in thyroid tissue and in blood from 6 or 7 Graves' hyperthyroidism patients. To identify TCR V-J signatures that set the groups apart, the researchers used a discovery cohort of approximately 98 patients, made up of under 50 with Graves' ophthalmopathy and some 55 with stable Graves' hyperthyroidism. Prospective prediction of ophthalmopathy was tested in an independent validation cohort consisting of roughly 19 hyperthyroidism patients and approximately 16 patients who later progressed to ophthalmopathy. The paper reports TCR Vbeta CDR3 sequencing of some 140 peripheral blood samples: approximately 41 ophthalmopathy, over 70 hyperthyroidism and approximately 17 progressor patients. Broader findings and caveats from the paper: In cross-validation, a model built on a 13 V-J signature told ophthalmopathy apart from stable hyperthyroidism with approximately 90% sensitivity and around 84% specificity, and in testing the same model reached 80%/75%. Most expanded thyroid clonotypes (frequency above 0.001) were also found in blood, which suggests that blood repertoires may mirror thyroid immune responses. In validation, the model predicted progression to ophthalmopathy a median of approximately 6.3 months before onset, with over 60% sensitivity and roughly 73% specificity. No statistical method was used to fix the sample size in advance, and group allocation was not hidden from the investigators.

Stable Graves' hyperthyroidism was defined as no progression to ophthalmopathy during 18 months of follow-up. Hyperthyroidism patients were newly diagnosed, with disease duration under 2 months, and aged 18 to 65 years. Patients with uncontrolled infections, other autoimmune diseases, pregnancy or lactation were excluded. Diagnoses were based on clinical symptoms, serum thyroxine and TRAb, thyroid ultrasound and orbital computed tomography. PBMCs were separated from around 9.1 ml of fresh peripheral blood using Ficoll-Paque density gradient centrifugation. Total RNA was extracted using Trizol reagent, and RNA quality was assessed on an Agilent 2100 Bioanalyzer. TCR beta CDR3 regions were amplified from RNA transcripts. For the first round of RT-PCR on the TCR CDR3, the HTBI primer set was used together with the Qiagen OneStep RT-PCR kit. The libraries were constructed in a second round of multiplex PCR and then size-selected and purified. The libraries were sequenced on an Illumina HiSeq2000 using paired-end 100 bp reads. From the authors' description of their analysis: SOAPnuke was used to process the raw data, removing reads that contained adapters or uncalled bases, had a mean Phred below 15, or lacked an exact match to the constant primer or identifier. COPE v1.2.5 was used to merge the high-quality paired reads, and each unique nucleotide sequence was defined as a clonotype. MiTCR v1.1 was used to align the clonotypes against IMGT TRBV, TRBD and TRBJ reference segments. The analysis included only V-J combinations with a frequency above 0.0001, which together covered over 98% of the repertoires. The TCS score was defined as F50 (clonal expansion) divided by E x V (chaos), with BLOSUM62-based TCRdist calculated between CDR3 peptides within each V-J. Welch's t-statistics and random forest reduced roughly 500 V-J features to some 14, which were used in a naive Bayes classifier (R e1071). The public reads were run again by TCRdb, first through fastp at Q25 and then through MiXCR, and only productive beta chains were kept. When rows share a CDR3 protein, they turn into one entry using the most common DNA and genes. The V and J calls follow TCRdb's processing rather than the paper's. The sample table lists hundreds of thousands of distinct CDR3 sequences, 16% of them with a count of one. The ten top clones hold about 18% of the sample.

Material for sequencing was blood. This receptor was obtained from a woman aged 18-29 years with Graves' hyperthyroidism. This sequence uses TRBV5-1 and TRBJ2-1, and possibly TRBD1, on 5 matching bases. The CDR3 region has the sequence CASSLFPGNEQFF. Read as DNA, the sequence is TGCGCCAGCAGCTTGTTTCCAGGGAATGAGCAGTTCTTC.